The 16 T cell receptor beta chains below were found in one sample sequenced in a study of blood T cell repertoires in COVID-19. The assay was immunoSEQ multiplex PCR, and TCRdb's table has in-frame clones only and misses some. The sample contains 60,000 to 70,000 clones, more than 75% of which appear only once. Source material: PBMCs or T cells enriched from blood (not recorded which). The receptors stem from a woman aged 35 to 49 who had recovered from COVID-19.

This clone was seen a single time. The V call is TRBV7-3, the J call TRBJ2-1; 8 bases map to TRBD2. V lost 10 bases and J lost 6; bases outside the gene matches: 5. CDR1 is SGHTA, CDR2 FQGTGA, per germline. The CDR3 is 12 residues long. CDR3 coding DNA: TGTGCCACCGGACTAGCACCCAATGAGCAGTTCTTC. It encodes CATGLAPNEQFF.

This chain links TRBV15 with TRBJ2-7; possibly TRBD1 for D (5 bases). V gave up 6 bases and J gave up 6 bases, with 12 bases separating them. Germline assignment: CDR1 LNHNV and CDR2 YYDKDF (reference sequence). There are 12 residues in the CDR3. CDR3 coding DNA: TGTGCCACCAGTTCAGGGTACACCGAGCAGTACTTC. Protein product: CATSSGYTEQYF.

The chain recombines TRBV25-1 with TRBJ1-2; the D gene is possibly TRBD1 (6 bases). Trimming stripped 2 bases from V and 4 bases from J, with 11 bases between. Germline V CDR1 and CDR2: MGHDK, SYGVNS. This CDR3 contains 14 residues. This chain's CDR3 is CASSEDDRFYGYTF. The CDR3 DNA is TGTGCCAGCAGTGAAGATGACAGGTTCTATGGCTACACCTTC.

The rearrangement uses TRBV4-1 and TRBJ1-2; 11 bases are a match to TRBD1. The germline V gene has CDR1 MGHRA and CDR2 YSYEKL. The CDR3 consists of 15 residues. The J segment lost 4 bases and the V segment lost 3 bases, leaving 4 bases of the junction unmatched. CDR3 in DNA: TGCGCCAGCAGCCAGGACAGGGGGCATGTCTATGGCTACACCTTC. Translation gives CASSQDRGHVYGYTF.

The CDR3 is CASSGQGNEQFF. DNA for the CDR3: TGTGCCAGCAGCGGACAGGGCAATGAGCAGTTCTTC. The V call is TRBV3-1 (or the pseudogene TRBV3-2), the J call TRBJ2-1, with 8 nucleotides matching TRBD1. The ends lost 5 bases at V and 6 bases at J; junction bases unmatched: 0. Germline CDR1 and CDR2: LGHDT and YNNKEL (reference sequence). The CDR3 consists of 12 residues.

The sample holds one count of this clone. The rearrangement uses TRBV12-5 and TRBJ2-7; possible D gene TRBD1, 5 bases. Germline CDR1 LGHNT, CDR2 FRNRAP. CDR3 length: 16 residues. Trimming removed 6 bases at V and 2 bases at J, with 20 bases between. CDR3 region: CASGGRGARAPYEQYF. The DNA of the CDR3 is TGTGCTAGTGGGGGTCGTGGGGCCCGAGCCCCCTACGAGCAGTACTTC.

CDR3 sequence: CASSPTRRTADYGYTF. CDR3 sequence (DNA): TGTGCCAGCAGCCCTACCCGCAGGACAGCTGACTATGGCTACACCTTC. The rearrangement uses TRBV5-8 and TRBJ1-2, with a weak D call TRBD1 (6 bases). CDR3 size: 16 residues. V lost 4 bases, J lost 3 bases, and 19 bases lay in between. The germline V gene encodes CDR1 SGHTS and CDR2 YDEGEE.

The chain joins TRBV3-1 (or the pseudogene TRBV3-2) to TRBJ2-2, with D possibly matching TRBD2 (7 bases). There are 16 residues in the CDR3. With 1 base removed from V and 6 bases from J, the gap between germline ends came to 15 bases. The V gene's germline CDR1 is LGHDT and CDR2 YNNKEL (reference sequence). CDR3: CASSQGGTGRAGELFF. CDR3 nucleotides: TGTGCCAGCAGCCAAGGCGGCACAGGGAGGGCCGGGGAGCTGTTTTTT.

The chain is built from TRBV7-9 and TRBJ2-7; D unresolved. From germline, CDR1 is SEHNR and CDR2 FQNEAQ (reference sequence). The CDR3 runs to 13 residues. Between the trimmed V and J ends, which lost 2 bases and 5 bases, there was a span of 10 bases. The CDR3 spells CASSLLGSDEQYF. CDR3 sequence (DNA): TGTGCCAGCAGCTTACTTGGTTCGGACGAGCAGTACTTC.

This chain links TRBV25-1 with TRBJ1-1; no clear D gene. Germline V CDR1 and CDR2: MGHDK, SYGVNS. The CDR3 length is 13 residues. Trimming stripped 2 bases from V and 6 bases from J, with 10 bases between. This CDR3 reads CASSERERSEAFF. For the CDR3, the DNA is TGTGCCAGCAGTGAACGAGAGAGGTCTGAAGCTTTCTTT.

The CDR3 bases are TGCGCCAGCAGCTTTAACTGGGGCGGCGAAAAACTGTTTTTT. This encodes CASSFNWGGEKLFF. The V and J genes are TRBV5-1 and TRBJ1-4; D is perhaps TRBD1 (5 bases). CDR1 is SGHRS, CDR2 YFSETQ, per germline. This CDR3 comprises 14 residues. V lost 2 bases and J lost 8, with 13 bases in between.

The chain employs TRBV19 and TRBJ2-5; tentative D call: TRBD2 (5 bases). Trimming removed 6 bases at V and 5 bases at J, with 19 bases between. The CDR3 runs 15 residues. The germline V gene has CDR1 LNHDA and CDR2 SQIVND (reference sequence). The CDR3 DNA is TGTGCCAGTAGCCAACTAGTCCAAGGGATCGAGACCCAGTACTTC. This translates into CASSQLVQGIETQYF. Supplemented by reference TRBV19 and TRBJ2-5, the full variable domain reads DGGITQSPKYLFRKEGQNVTLSCEQNLNHDAMYWYRQDPGQGLRLIYYSQIVNDFQKGDIAEGYSVSREKKESFPLTVTSAQKNPTAFYLCASSQLVQGIETQYFGPGTRLLVL.

V is TRBV2 and J is TRBJ2-1; 10 bases align to TRBD2. V was clipped by 8 bases and J by 0 bases; unmatched bases: 16. Germline CDR1 reads SNHLY; CDR2 reads FYNNEI. This CDR3 is 19 amino acids long. The CDR3 loop is CASAYYLAGGYDSYNEQFF. CDR3 bases: TGTGCCAGCGCCTACTACTTAGCGGGGGGATATGACTCCTACAATGAGCAGTTCTTC.

This chain joins TRBV6-5 and TRBJ1-3; D gene unclear. There are 11 residues in the CDR3. Trimming removed 8 bases at V and 6 bases at J, with 8 bases between. Germline V CDR1 and CDR2: MNHEY, SVGAGI. CDR3 coding DNA: TGTGCCAGCGTAATTGTAAACACCATATATTTT. Translating gives CASVIVNTIYF.

The rearrangement joins TRBV9 to TRBJ2-5; tentative D call: TRBD2 (6 bases). V was shortened by 1 base and J by 5 bases, with 18 bases between the two germline ends. The CDR3 length is 16 residues. Germline CDR1 SGDLS, CDR2 YYNGEE. The CDR3 DNA reads as TGTGCCAGCAGCGTAAGGGACTCACCTAATAAGGAGACCCAGTACTTC. This encodes CASSVRDSPNKETQYF.

The chain joins TRBV13 to TRBJ1-6; weak D call: TRBD1 (6 bases). The CDR3 has 17 amino acids. Germline lookup yields CDR1 PRHDT and CDR2 FYEKMQ (reference sequence). V was cut by 6 bases and J by 1 base, with 16 bases left in between. The DNA for the CDR3 is TGTGCCAGCAGATCAACGACAGGAATTTCCTATAATTCACCCCTCCACTTT. Protein product: CASRSTTGISYNSPLHF.